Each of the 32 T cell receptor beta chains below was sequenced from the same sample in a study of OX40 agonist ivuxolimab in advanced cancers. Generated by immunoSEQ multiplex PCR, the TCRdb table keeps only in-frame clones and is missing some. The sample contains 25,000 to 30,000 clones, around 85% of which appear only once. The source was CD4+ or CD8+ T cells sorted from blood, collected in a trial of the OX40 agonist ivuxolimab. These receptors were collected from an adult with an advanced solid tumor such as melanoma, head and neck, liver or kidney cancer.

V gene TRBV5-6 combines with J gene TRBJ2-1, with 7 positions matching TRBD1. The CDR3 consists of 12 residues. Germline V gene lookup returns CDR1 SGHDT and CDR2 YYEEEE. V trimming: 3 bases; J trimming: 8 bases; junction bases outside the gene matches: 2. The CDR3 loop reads CASSSTGYEQFF. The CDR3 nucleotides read TGTGCCAGCAGCTCGACAGGGTATGAGCAGTTCTTC.

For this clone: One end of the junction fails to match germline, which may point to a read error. The CDR3 region has the DNA TGTGCCAGCAGCCCATCGACTAGCAGAGATACGCAGTATTTT. Translating gives CASSPSTSRDTQYF. The chain has TRBV9 and TRBJ2-3; 7 positions match TRBD2. The CDR3 has 14 residues. Germline CDR1 and CDR2: SGDLS and YYNGEE.

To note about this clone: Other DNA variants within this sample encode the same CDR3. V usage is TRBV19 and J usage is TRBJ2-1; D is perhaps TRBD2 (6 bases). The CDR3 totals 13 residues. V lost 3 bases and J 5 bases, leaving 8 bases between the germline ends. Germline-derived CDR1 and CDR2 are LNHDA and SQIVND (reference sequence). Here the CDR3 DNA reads TGTGCCAGTAGTATTGGAGGGGACAATGAGCAGTTCTTC. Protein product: CASSIGGDNEQFF.

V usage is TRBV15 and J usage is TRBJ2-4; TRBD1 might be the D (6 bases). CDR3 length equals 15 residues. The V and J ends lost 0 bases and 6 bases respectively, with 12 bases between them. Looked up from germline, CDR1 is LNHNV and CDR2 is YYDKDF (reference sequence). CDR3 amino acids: CATSRDLGARNIQYF. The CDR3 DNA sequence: TGTGCCACCAGCAGAGATCTGGGGGCACGAAACATTCAGTACTTC.

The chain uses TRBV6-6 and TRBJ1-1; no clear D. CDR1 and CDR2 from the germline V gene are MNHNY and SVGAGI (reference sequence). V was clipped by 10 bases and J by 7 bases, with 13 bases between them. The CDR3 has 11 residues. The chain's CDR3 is CATYGEGEAFF. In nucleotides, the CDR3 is TGTGCCACCTACGGGGAGGGTGAAGCTTTCTTT.

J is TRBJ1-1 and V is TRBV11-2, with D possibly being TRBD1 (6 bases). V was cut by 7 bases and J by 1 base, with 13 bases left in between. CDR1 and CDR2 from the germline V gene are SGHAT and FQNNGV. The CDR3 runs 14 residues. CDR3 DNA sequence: TGTGCCAGCACCCCGGGACACCGGAACACTGAAGCTTTCTTT. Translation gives CASTPGHRNTEAFF.

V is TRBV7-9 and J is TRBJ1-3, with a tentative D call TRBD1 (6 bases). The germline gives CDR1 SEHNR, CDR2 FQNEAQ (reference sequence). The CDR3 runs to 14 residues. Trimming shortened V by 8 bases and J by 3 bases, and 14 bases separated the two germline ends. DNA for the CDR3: TGTGCCAGCGCTAGAGAGGGGGTTGGAAACACCATATATTTT. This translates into CASAREGVGNTIYF. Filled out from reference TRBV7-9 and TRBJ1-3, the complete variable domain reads DTGVSQNPRHKITKRGQNVTFRCDPISEHNRLYWYRQTLGQGPEFLTYFQNEAQLEKSRLLSDRFSAERPKGSFSTLEIQRTEQGDSAMYLCASAREGVGNTIYFGEGSWLTVV.

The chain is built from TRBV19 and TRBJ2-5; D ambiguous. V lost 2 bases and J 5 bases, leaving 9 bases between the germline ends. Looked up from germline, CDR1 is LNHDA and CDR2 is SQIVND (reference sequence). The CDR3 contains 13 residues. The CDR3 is CASSIWGSETQYF. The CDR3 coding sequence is TGTGCCAGTAGTATATGGGGTTCGGAGACCCAGTACTTC.

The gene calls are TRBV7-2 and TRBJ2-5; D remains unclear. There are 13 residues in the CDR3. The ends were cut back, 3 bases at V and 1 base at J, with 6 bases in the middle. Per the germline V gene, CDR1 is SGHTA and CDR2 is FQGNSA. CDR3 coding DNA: TGTGCCAGCAGCTTGACTGTCCAAGAGACCCAGTACTTC. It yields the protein CASSLTVQETQYF. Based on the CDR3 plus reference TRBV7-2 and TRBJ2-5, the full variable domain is GAGVSQSPSNKVTEKGKDVELRCDPISGHTALYWYRQSLGQGLEFLIYFQGNSAPDKSGLPSDRFSAERTGGSVSTLTIQRTQQEDSAVYLCASSLTVQETQYFGPGTRLLVL.

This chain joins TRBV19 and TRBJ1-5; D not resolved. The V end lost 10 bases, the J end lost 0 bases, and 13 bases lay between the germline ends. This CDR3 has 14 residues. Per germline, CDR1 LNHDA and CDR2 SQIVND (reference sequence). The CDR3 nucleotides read TGTGCCACTCGGGCGGATTATAGCAATCAGCCCCAGCATTTT. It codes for CATRADYSNQPQHF.

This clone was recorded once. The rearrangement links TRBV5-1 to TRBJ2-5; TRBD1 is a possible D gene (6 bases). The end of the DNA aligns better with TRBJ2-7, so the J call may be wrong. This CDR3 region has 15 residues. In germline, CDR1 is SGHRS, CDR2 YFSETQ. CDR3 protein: CASSLSQGRLYEQYF. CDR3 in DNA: TGCGCCAGCAGCTTGAGTCAGGGGCGGCTCTACGAGCAGTACTTC.

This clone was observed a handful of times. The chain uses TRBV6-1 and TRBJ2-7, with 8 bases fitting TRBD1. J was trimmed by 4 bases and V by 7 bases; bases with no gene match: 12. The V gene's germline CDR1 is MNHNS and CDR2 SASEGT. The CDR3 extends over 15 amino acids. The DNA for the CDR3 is TGTGCCAGCAACCATGAGGGGACAGGAGGGTACGAGCAGTACTTC. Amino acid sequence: CASNHEGTGGYEQYF.

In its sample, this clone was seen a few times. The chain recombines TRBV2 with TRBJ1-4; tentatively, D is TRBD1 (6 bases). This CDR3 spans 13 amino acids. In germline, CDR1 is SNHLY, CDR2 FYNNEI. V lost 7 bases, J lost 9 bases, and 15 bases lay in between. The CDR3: CASITGRGKKLFF. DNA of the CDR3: TGTGCCAGCATAACAGGGCGGGGGAAAAAACTGTTTTTT. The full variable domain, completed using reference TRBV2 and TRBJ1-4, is EPEVTQTPSHQVTQMGQEVILRCVPISNHLYFYWYRQILGQKVEFLVSFYNNEISEKSEIFDDQFSVERPDGSNFTLKIRSTKLEDSAMYFCASITGRGKKLFFGSGTQLSVL.

In DNA form, the CDR3 reads TGTGCCAGCAGTGTGTCTAGCGGGGGCGGAGAGACCCAGTACTTC. Encoded protein: CASSVSSGGGETQYF. This chain connects TRBV6-1 to TRBJ2-5; 10 nucleotides agree with TRBD2. The CDR3 is 15 residues long. Germline trimming cut 4 bases from V and 4 bases from J; bases unmatched to any gene: 6. CDR1 and CDR2 from the germline V gene are MNHNS and SASEGT.

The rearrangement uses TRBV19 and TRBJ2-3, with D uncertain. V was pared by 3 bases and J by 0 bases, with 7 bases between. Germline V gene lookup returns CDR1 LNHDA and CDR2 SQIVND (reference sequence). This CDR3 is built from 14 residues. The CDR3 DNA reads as TGTGCCAGTAGTATGAACCCAAGCACAGATACGCAGTATTTT. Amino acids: CASSMNPSTDTQYF.

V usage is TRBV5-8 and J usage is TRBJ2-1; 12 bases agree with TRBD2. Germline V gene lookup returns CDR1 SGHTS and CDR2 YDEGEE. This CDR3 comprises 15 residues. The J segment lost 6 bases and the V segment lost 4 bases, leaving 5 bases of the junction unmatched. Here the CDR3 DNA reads TGTGCCAGCAGCCAACTAGCGGGAGGCCGCAATGAGCAGTTCTTC. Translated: CASSQLAGGRNEQFF.

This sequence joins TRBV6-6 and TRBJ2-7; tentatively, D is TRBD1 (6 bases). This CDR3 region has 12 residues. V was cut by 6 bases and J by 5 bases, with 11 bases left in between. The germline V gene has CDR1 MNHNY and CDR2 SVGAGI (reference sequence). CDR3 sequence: CASRVGGDEQYF. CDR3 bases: TGTGCCAGCAGGGTAGGGGGAGACGAGCAGTACTTC.

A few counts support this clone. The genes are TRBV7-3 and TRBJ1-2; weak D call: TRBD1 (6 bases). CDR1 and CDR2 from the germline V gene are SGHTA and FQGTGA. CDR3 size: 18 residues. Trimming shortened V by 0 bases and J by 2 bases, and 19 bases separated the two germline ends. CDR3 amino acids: CASSLTPQGPSLNYGYTF. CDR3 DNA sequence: TGTGCCAGCAGCTTAACTCCTCAGGGGCCAAGTTTGAACTATGGCTACACCTTC.

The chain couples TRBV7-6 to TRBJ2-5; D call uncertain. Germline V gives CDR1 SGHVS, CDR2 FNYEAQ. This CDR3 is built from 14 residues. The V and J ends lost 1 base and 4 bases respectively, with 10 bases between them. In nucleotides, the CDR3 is TGTGCCAGCAGCTTAGATAGGACGATAGAGACCCAGTACTTC. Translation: CASSLDRTIETQYF. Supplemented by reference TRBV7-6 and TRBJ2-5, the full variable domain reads GAGVSQSPRYKVTKRGQDVALRCDPISGHVSLYWYRQALGQGPEFLTYFNYEAQQDKSGLPNDRFSAERPEGSISTLTIQRTEQRDSAMYRCASSLDRTIETQYFGPGTRLLVL.

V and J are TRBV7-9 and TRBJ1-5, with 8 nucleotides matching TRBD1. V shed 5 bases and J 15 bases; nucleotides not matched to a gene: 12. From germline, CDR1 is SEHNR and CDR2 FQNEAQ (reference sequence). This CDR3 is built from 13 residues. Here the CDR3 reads CASSEDVDREPHF. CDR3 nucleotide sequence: TGTGCCAGCAGCGAAGATGTGGACAGGGAACCGCATTTT.

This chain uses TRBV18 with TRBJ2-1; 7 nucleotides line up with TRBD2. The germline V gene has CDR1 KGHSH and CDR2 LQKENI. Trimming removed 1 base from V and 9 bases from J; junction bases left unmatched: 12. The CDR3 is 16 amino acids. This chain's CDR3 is CASSPRGGSDMVEQFF. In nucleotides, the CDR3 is TGTGCCAGCTCACCACGTGGCGGGAGTGATATGGTTGAGCAGTTCTTC.

As DNA, the CDR3 is TGTGCCAGCAGTTTACTAGCGGAGACCGGGGAGCTGTTTTTT. Its translation is CASSLLAETGELFF. The gene calls are TRBV27 and TRBJ2-2; 7 bases match TRBD2. Losses at the gene ends were 2 bases for V and 5 bases for J; bases not matched to a gene: 2. CDR3 length: 14 residues. Germline V gives CDR1 MNHEY, CDR2 SMNVEV (reference sequence).

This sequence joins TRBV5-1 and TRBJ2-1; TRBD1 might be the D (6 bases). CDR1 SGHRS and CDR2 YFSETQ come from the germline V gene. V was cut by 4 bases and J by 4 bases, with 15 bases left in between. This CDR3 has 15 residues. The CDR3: CASSARTEGYNEQFF. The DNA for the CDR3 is TGCGCCAGCAGCGCCCGGACAGAGGGATACAATGAGCAGTTCTTC.

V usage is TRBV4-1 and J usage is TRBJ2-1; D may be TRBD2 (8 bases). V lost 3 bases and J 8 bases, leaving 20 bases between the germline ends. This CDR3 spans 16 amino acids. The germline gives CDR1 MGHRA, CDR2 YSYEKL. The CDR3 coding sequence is TGCGCCAGCAGCCATCCCCCGGGAGGGGGCGTGGATGAGCAGTTCTTC. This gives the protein CASSHPPGGGVDEQFF.

The CDR3 region is CASSVLAGTSGSRGETQYF. The CDR3 DNA is TGTGCCAGCAGCGTCCTCGCCGGGACTAGCGGGAGTAGGGGAGAGACCCAGTACTTC. The chain carries TRBV13 and TRBJ2-5, with 14 bases lining up with TRBD2. Germline V gene lookup returns CDR1 PRHDT and CDR2 FYEKMQ (reference sequence). This CDR3 spans 19 amino acids. V lost 5 bases to trimming and J lost 4 bases; unmatched junction nucleotides: 15.

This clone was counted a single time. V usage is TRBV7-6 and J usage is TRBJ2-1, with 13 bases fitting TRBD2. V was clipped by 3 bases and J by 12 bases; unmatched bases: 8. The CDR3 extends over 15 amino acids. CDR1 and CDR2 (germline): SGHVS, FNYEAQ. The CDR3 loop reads CASSFRLAGGGWQFF. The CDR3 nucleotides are TGTGCCAGCAGCTTCCGACTAGCGGGAGGTGGATGGCAGTTCTTC. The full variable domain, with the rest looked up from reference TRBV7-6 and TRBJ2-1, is GAGVSQSPRYKVTKRGQDVALRCDPISGHVSLYWYRQALGQGPEFLTYFNYEAQQDKSGLPNDRFSAERPEGSISTLTIQRTEQRDSAMYRCASSFRLAGGGWQFFGPGTRLTVL.

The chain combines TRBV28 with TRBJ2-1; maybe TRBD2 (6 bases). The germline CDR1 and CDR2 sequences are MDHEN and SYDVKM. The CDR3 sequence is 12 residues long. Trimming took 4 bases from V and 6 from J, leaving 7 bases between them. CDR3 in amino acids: CASSSGGNEQFF. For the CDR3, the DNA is TGTGCCAGCAGTTCCGGGGGCAATGAGCAGTTCTTC.

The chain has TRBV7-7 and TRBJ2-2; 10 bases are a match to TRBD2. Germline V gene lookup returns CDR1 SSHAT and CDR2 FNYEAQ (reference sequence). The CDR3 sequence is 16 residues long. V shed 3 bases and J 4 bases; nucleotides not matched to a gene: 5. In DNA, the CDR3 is TGTGCCAGCAGCTTGACAGGGACTAGCGCCACCGGGGAGCTGTTTTTT. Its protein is CASSLTGTSATGELFF. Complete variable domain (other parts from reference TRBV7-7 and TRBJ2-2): GAGVSQSPRYKVTKRGQDVTLRCDPISSHATLYWYQQALGQGPEFLTYFNYEAQPDKSGLPSDRFSAERPEGSISTLTIQRTEQRDSAMYRCASSLTGTSATGELFFGEGSRLTVL.

CDR3 sequence: CASSQDGRGQGNTIYF. The CDR3 region has the DNA TGCGCCAGCAGCCAAGATGGCAGGGGGCAAGGAAACACCATATATTTT. This chain joins TRBV4-1 and TRBJ1-3, with 8 bases lining up with TRBD1. This CDR3 spans 16 amino acids. Germline V CDR1 and CDR2: MGHRA, YSYEKL. V trimming: 0 bases; J trimming: 4 bases; junction bases outside the gene matches: 5.

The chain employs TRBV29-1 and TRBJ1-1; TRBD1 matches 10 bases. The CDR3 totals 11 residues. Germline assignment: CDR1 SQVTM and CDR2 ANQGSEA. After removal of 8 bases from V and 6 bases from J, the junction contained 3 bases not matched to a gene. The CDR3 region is CSQGTGAEAFF. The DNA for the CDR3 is TGCAGCCAAGGGACAGGGGCTGAAGCTTTCTTT.

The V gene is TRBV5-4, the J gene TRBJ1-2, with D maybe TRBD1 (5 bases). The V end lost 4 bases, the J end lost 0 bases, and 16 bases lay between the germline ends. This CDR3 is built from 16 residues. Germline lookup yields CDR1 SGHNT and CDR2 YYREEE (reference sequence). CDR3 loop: CASSHPGVGANYGYTF. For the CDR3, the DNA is TGTGCCAGCAGCCACCCAGGTGTGGGGGCTAACTATGGCTACACCTTC. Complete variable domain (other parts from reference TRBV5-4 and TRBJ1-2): ETGVTQSPTHLIKTRGQQVTLRCSSQSGHNTVSWYQQALGQGPQFIFQYYREEENGRGNFPPRFSGLQFPNYSSELNVNALELDDSALYLCASSHPGVGANYGYTFGSGTRLTVV.

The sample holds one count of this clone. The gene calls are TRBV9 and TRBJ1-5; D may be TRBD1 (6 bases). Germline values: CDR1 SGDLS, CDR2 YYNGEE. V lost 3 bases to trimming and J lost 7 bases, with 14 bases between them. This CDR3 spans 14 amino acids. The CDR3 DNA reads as TGTGCCAGCAGCGCCGGGGGGGCGGGCCAGCCCCAGCATTTT. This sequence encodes CASSAGGAGQPQHF.